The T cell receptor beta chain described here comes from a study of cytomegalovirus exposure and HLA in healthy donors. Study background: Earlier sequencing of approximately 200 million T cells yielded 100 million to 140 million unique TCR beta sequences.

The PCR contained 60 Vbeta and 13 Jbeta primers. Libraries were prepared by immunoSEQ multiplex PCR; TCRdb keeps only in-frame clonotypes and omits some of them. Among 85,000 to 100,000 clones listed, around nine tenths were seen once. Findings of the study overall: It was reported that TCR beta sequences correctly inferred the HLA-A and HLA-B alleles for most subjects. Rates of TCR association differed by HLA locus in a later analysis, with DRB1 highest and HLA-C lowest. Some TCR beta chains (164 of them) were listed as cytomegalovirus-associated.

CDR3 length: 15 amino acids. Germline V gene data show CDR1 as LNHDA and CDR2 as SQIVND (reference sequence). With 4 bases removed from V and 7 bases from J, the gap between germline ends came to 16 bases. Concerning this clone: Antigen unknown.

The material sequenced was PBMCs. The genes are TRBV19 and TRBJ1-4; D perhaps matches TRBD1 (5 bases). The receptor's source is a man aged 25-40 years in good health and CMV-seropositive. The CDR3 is CASSTQTGRGEKLFF. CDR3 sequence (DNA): TGTGCCAGTAGTACTCAGACGGGTAGGGGTGAAAAACTGTTTTTT.